This TCR beta chain was sequenced for a study of response to subunit inactivated influenza vaccine. General study points: The authors suggested that few new T cells are recruited per seasonal influenza vaccination.

A remark on this clonotype: Its target is unknown.

The CDR3 totals 15 residues. Trimming removed 1 base at V and 4 bases at J, with 13 bases between. Germline V CDR1 and CDR2: LGHNA, YNFKEQ. TCRdb recomputed calls from the RT-PCR reads with MiXCR, one row per CDR3 protein. Here the sample spans about 610,000 distinct CDR3 sequences, about 15% being singletons. J is TRBJ1-2 and V is TRBV4-2; maybe TRBD1 (6 bases). Material: PBMCs from blood, obtained roughly 12 days after vaccination. This clonotype was sampled from a man aged 50 to 60 who received an inactivated influenza vaccine. The CDR3 bases are TGTGCCAGCAGCCAAGCACAGGGATCGGGCTATGGCTACACCTTC. It codes for CASSQAQGSGYGYTF.